This TCR beta chain was obtained from a study of CD8 T cells in Susac syndrome. Study overall: Sequenced Susac syndrome patients included five or six with active disease and under ten who were in remission.

CD8+ and CD4+ T cells circulating in blood were sequenced for TCR beta. The ends were cut back, 0 bases at V and 2 bases at J, with 17 bases in the middle. Germline CDR1 and CDR2: MNHEY and SVGAGI. The CDR3 is made up of 17 amino acids. cDNA came from about 0.5 to 1 ug RNA primed by random hexamers. It was immunoSEQ multiplex PCR that amplified TCR beta CDR3 across 54 Vbeta and 13 Jbeta. TCRdb passed the immunoSEQ multiplex PCR reads through MiXCR, listing each CDR3 protein once. The sample carries under 200,000 distinct CDR3 sequences, around 90% recorded once. The receptor was derived from a human donor with Susac syndrome. The chain employs TRBV6-5 and TRBJ2-7; tentative D call: TRBD1 (8 bases). Material: CD4+ T cells from PBMCs. The CDR3 sequence: CASSYSKSGTGPYEQYF. The DNA for the CDR3 is TGTGCCAGCAGTTACTCGAAAAGCGGGACAGGTCCCTACGAGCAGTACTTC.